The TCR beta chain under discussion was sequenced for a study of Ad26.COV2.S vaccination and SARS-CoV-2 variants. Some clones are missing from TCRdb's copy, which holds only in-frame ones; the method was immunoSEQ multiplex PCR. The data hold some 480,000 clones, with 87% observed a single time. The treatment here: some 20 received Ad26.COV2.S at low or high dose, single or two shots; 5 received placebo; per-sample allocation not given. Day 63 following the first vaccine or placebo injection was when the samples were taken. The individual, an adult aged 18-55 years, was a donor in Boston. The CDR3 runs to 13 residues. The germline V gene has CDR1 SEHNR and CDR2 FQNEAQ (reference sequence). The V and J ends lost 5 bases and 7 bases respectively, with 12 bases between them. This clone was seen only a few times.

The chain couples TRBV7-9 to TRBJ1-3, with D tentatively TRBD1 (5 bases). The material sequenced was peripheral blood, taken in a trial of Ad26.COV2.S vaccine versus placebo. The receptor was derived from a person aged 18 to 59 who received the Ad26.COV2.S COVID-19 vaccine or a placebo. CDR3: CASSPGLANTIYF. As DNA, the CDR3 is TGTGCCAGCAGCCCGGGACTAGCGAACACCATATATTTT.